This T cell receptor beta chain emerged from a study of blood T cell repertoires in COVID-19. Here immunoSEQ multiplex PCR was the method, and the copy in TCRdb shows in-frame clones only, minus some. The sample contains over 150,000 clones, around 83% of which appear only once. Trimming took off 12 bases at V and 8 bases at J, with 16 bases between the two ends. Germline V gene sequence: CDR1 KGHDR, CDR2 SFDVKD. This CDR3 spans 12 amino acids. This TCR came from a woman aged 60-70 years with COVID-19, enrolled during active disease. The rearrangement uses TRBV24-1 and TRBJ2-1; D gene ambiguous. Sequencing used peripheral blood. This chain's CDR3 is CAPGGVAHEQFF. CDR3 coding DNA: TGTGCCCCAGGTGGTGTCGCGCATGAGCAGTTCTTC.